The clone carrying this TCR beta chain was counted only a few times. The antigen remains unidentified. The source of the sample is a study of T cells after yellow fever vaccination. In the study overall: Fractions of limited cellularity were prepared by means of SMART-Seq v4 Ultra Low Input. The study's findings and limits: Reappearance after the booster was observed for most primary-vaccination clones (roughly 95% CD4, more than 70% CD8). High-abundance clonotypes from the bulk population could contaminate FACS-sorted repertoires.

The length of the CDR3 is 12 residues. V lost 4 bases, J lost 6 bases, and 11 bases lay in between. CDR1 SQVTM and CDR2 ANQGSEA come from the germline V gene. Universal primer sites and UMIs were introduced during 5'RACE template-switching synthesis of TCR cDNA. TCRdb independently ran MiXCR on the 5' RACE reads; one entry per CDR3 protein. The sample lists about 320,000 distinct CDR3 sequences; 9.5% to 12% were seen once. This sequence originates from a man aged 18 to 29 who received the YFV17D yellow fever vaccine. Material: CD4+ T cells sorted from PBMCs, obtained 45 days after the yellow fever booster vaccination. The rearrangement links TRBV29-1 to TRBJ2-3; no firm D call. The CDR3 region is CSVVPQLDTQYF. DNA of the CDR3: TGCAGCGTTGTTCCACAGCTTGATACGCAGTATTTT.